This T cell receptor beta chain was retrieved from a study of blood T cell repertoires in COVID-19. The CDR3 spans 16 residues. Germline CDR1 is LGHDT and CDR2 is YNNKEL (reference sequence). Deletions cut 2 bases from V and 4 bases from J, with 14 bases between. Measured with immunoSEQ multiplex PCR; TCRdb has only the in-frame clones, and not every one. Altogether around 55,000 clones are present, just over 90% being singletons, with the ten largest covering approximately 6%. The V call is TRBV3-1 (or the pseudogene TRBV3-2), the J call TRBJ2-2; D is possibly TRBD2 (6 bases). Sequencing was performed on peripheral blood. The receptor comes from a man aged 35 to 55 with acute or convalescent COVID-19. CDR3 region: CASSQPSGLTTGELFF. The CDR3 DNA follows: TGTGCCAGCAGCCAACCATCGGGACTTACCACCGGGGAGCTGTTTTTT.